These 14 T cell receptor beta chains came from one sample sequenced in a study of glioma-infiltrating T cells after dendritic cell vaccination. Sequenced by immunoSEQ multiplex PCR; TCRdb stores in-frame clones only, minus some. Among some 58,000 clones, 70% to 90% were seen once, and the ten largest hold roughly 9%. Time point defined: after dendritic cell vaccination, including at tumor progression/relapse. The starting material was blood, obtained after dendritic cell vaccination. These receptor sequences come from a human donor with glioblastoma.

The J gene is TRBJ2-4, the V gene TRBV25-1; D possibly corresponds to TRBD1 (6 bases). The V gene's germline CDR1 is MGHDK and CDR2 SYGVNS. Trimming shortened V by 7 bases and J by 6 bases, and 19 bases separated the two germline ends. The CDR3 has 15 amino acids. The chain's CDR3 is CASKGSGQGGNIQYF. The CDR3 nucleotides are TGTGCCAGCAAGGGCAGCGGACAAGGGGGAAACATTCAGTACTTC.

The chain recombines TRBV5-1 with TRBJ2-3; 12 nucleotides align to TRBD2. V lost 1 base and J lost 9; bases outside the gene matches: 6. CDR3 length: 15 residues. In germline, CDR1 is SGHRS, CDR2 YFSETQ. The CDR3 loop is CASSLNLAGGGTQYF. CDR3 nucleotides: TGCGCCAGCAGCTTGAACCTAGCGGGGGGGGGAACGCAGTATTTT.

This clone was seen a handful of times. The chain combines TRBV9 with TRBJ2-5; D might be TRBD2 (7 bases). Germline values: CDR1 SGDLS, CDR2 YYNGEE. V lost 3 bases, J lost 5 bases, and 14 bases lay in between. The CDR3 length is 14 residues. Here the CDR3 reads CASSEPGGGETQYF. For the CDR3, the DNA is TGTGCCAGCAGCGAACCGGGGGGCGGGGAGACCCAGTACTTC. Full variable domain (missing parts from reference TRBV9 and TRBJ2-5): DSGVTQTPKHLITATGQRVTLRCSPRSGDLSVYWYQQSLDQGLQFLIQYYNGEERAKGNILERFSAQQFPDLHSELNLSSLELGDSALYFCASSEPGGGETQYFGPGTRLLVL.

The gene calls are TRBV2 and TRBJ1-1; maybe TRBD1 (6 bases). Germline-derived CDR1 and CDR2 are SNHLY and FYNNEI. The CDR3 is 12 residues long. Trimming pared 5 bases from V and 4 bases from J, leaving 8 bases between. The CDR3 here is CASSTGFTEAFF. For the CDR3, the DNA is TGTGCCAGCAGTACAGGGTTCACTGAAGCTTTCTTT.

The V call is TRBV11-2, the J call TRBJ1-2; no reliable D call. Germline-derived CDR1 and CDR2 are SGHAT and FQNNGV. The CDR3 runs 11 residues. Trimming stripped 1 base from V and 8 bases from J, with 5 bases between. CDR3 amino acids: CASSLGVGYTF. The CDR3 nucleotides are TGTGCCAGCAGCTTAGGCGTGGGCTACACCTTC.

The chain joins TRBV6-5 to TRBJ2-1, with 11 bases fitting TRBD1. CDR3 length: 13 amino acids. Germline CDR1 and CDR2: MNHEY and SVGAGI. J gave up 6 bases and V 6 bases, and 1 base lay outside the gene matches. The CDR3 here is CASRGTGGNEQFF. The CDR3, as DNA: TGTGCCAGCAGGGGGACAGGGGGCAATGAGCAGTTCTTC.

V usage is TRBV4-1 and J usage is TRBJ2-4; TRBD2 matches at 7 bases. Losses at the gene ends were 1 base for V and 5 bases for J; bases not matched to a gene: 5. The CDR3 covers 15 residues. CDR1 MGHRA and CDR2 YSYEKL come from the germline V gene. The CDR3 nucleotides read TGCGCCAGCAGCCAAGGGGGACTAATGCAAAACATTCAGTACTTC. It encodes CASSQGGLMQNIQYF.

This chain connects TRBV29-1 to TRBJ1-1; 8 bases match TRBD1. The CDR3 extends over 13 amino acids. The trim removed 4 bases at V and 5 bases at J, leaving 6 bases unmatched. CDR1 SQVTM and CDR2 ANQGSEA come from the germline V gene. CDR3 sequence reads: CSVVSGGGTEAFF. DNA for the CDR3: TGCAGCGTTGTGTCAGGGGGCGGGACTGAAGCTTTCTTT.

The chain joins TRBV6-5 to TRBJ1-1, with D perhaps TRBD1 (5 bases). The CDR3 covers 14 residues. V lost 0 bases and J lost 3, with 8 bases in between. Germline CDR1 MNHEY, CDR2 SVGAGI. The chain's CDR3 is CASSYSFRDTEAFF. The CDR3 nucleotides are TGTGCCAGCAGTTACTCGTTCAGGGACACTGAAGCTTTCTTT.

CDR3 protein: CASSLGPGASGAPYQETQYF. CDR3 sequence (DNA): TGTGCCAGCAGCTTAGGGCCCGGGGCTAGCGGGGCCCCGTACCAAGAGACCCAGTACTTC. The chain carries TRBV11-3 and TRBJ2-5, with 9 positions matching TRBD2. The CDR3 totals 20 residues. The trim removed 1 base at V and 0 bases at J, leaving 15 bases unmatched. CDR1 is SGHNT, CDR2 YENEEA, per germline.

The chain links TRBV6-5 to TRBJ1-4, with D perhaps TRBD1 (6 bases). The CDR3 has 15 residues. The V gene's germline CDR1 is MNHEY and CDR2 SVGAGI. V lost 4 bases and J lost 5, with 14 bases in between. For the CDR3, the DNA is TGTGCCAGCAGTTCTCGGACAGTGCGAAATGAAAAACTGTTTTTT. It specifies CASSSRTVRNEKLFF.

The chain carries TRBV4-2 and TRBJ1-1, with no clear D. Germline lookup yields CDR1 LGHNA and CDR2 YNFKEQ. The CDR3 spans 15 residues. V was shortened by 4 bases and J by 4 bases, with 16 bases between the two germline ends. The CDR3 coding sequence is TGTGCCAGCAGCCCGAATCCGGCTGGGAGCACTGAAGCTTTCTTT. This codes for CASSPNPAGSTEAFF.

This chain uses TRBV5-4 with TRBJ2-7; possible D gene TRBD1, 6 bases. CDR1 is SGHNT, CDR2 YYREEE, per germline (reference sequence). The CDR3 runs to 14 residues. The V end lost 4 bases, the J end lost 3 bases, and 14 bases lay between the germline ends. The CDR3 loop reads CASSAGQSGYEQYF. Written as DNA, the CDR3 is TGTGCCAGCAGCGCAGGACAGTCGGGCTACGAGCAGTACTTC.

This clone was seen a few times. V is TRBV30 and J is TRBJ1-1; D is ambiguous. Trimming stripped 1 base from V and 5 bases from J, with 14 bases between. The CDR3 loop spans 14 amino acids. The germline gives CDR1 GTSNPN, CDR2 SVGIG (reference sequence). The CDR3 is CAWSAMISPTEAFF. In DNA form, the CDR3 reads TGTGCCTGGAGTGCTATGATTTCCCCTACTGAAGCTTTCTTT.